This TCR beta chain emerged from a study of low-dose radiotherapy and immunotherapy resistance in tumors. As for the study in general: Ipilimumab 1 mg/kg every six weeks, together with nivolumab 240 mg every two weeks, was given intravenously to patients. Starting cycle 1 day 1, oral aspirin 300 mg was given daily for four cycles.

The germline CDR1 and CDR2 sequences are MNHEY and SMNVEV (reference sequence). The CDR3 covers 15 residues. V was cut by 2 bases and J by 1 base, with 11 bases left in between. Priming of first-strand cDNA relied on TRAV- and TRBV-specific primers (covering alpha and beta chains). The PCR that amplified TCRs ran for around 21 cycles, relying on a constant-region primer and a V-primer adapter. TCRdb reanalysed the reads using MiXCR and keeps one entry per CDR3 protein. There are roughly 32,000 distinct CDR3 sequences in the sample; around 50% occur only once, and approximately 5.9% lies in the top ten. Time point reported: after trial treatment. As to treatment: LDRT plus nivolumab, ipilimumab, low-dose cyclophosphamide and aspirin (RACIN trial).

This receptor was obtained from a male donor with gallbladder cancer. The J gene is TRBJ1-1, the V gene TRBV27; no clear D gene. The sequenced sample was PBMCs, obtained after low-dose radiotherapy plus immunotherapy. In DNA, the CDR3 is TGTGCCAGCAGTTTAAGGGCACGTCAGAACACTGAAGCTTTCTTT. The encoded protein is CASSLRARQNTEAFF.